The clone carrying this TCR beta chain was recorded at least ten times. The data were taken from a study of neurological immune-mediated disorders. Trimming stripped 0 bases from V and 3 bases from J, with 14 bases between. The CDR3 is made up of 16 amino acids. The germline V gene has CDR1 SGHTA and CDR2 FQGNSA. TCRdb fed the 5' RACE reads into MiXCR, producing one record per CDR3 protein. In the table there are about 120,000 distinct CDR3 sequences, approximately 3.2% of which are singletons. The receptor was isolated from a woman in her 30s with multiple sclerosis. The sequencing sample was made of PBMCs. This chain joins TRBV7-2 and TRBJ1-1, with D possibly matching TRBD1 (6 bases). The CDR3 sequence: CASSLASRQAYTEAFF. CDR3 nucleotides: TGTGCCAGCAGCTTAGCGTCGAGACAGGCTTACACTGAAGCTTTCTTT.